The 14 T cell receptor beta chains below all came from one sample that was sequenced in a study of cytomegalovirus exposure and HLA in healthy donors. PCR employed 60 Vbeta and 13 Jbeta primers. Sequenced by immunoSEQ multiplex PCR; TCRdb stores in-frame clones only, minus some. The profile covers some 120,000 clones, with about 73% appearing a single time and 5.5% to 8% taken by the ten largest. Sequencing was performed on PBMCs. These receptors originate from a woman in her 40s in good health and CMV-seronegative.

J is TRBJ2-2 and V is TRBV5-1, with D maybe TRBD2 (6 bases). Per the germline V gene, CDR1 is SGHRS and CDR2 is YFSETQ. The CDR3 consists of 17 residues. Trimming shortened V by 0 bases and J by 1 base, and 13 bases separated the two germline ends. This chain's CDR3 is CASSLVWGTGNTGELFF. The CDR3 DNA follows: TGCGCCAGCAGCTTGGTGTGGGGGACTGGGAACACCGGGGAGCTGTTTTTT.

The genes are TRBV10-1 and TRBJ2-3; TRBD2 agrees at 8 bases. The V gene's germline CDR1 is WNHNN and CDR2 SYGVQD (reference sequence). Trimming at V came to 3 bases and at J to 0 bases, leaving 2 bases not matched to a gene. The CDR3 has 15 residues. CDR3 coding DNA: TGCGCCAGCAGTGACCTAGCGGGTAGCACAGATACGCAGTATTTT. The encoded protein is CASSDLAGSTDTQYF.

The chain couples TRBV5-1 to TRBJ2-2; 9 bases fit TRBD2. Germline V gene data show CDR1 as SGHRS and CDR2 as YFSETQ. The junction had 6 bases not matched to a gene; V was cut back by 3 bases and J by 6 bases. The CDR3 extends over 15 amino acids. Here the CDR3 reads CASSSLAGAAGELFF. Here the CDR3 DNA reads TGCGCCAGCAGCTCTTTAGCGGGAGCGGCCGGGGAGCTGTTTTTT.

This rearrangement joins TRBV9 to TRBJ2-5; D is unresolved. V lost 4 bases, J lost 4 bases, and 17 bases lay in between. The CDR3 sequence is 15 residues long. The germline V gene encodes CDR1 SGDLS and CDR2 YYNGEE. CDR3 in DNA: TGTGCCAGCAGCCCTCCGCCCGGTCAGGTAGAGACCCAGTACTTC. Amino acid sequence: CASSPPPGQVETQYF.

This chain links TRBV28 with TRBJ2-5; D perhaps matches TRBD1 (5 bases). The CDR3 runs to 12 residues. Germline V CDR1 and CDR2: MDHEN, SYDVKM. V gave up 3 bases and J gave up 10 bases, with 12 bases separating them. The CDR3 loop is CASSLTARDQYF. The CDR3 DNA is TGTGCCAGCAGTTTGACAGCTCGCGACCAGTACTTC. Supplemented by reference TRBV28 and TRBJ2-5, the full variable domain reads DVKVTQSSRYLVKRTGEKVFLECVQDMDHENMFWYRQDPGLGLRLIYFSYDVKMKEKGDIPEGYSVSREKKERFSLILESASTNQTSMYLCASSLTARDQYFGPGTRLLVL.

The genes are TRBV28 and TRBJ2-5; no clear D. The CDR3 is 12 residues long. Germline CDR1 and CDR2: MDHEN and SYDVKM. With 5 bases removed from V and 7 bases from J, the gap between germline ends came to 11 bases. Here the CDR3 DNA reads TGTGCCAGCAGTCCCCCCATCGGGACCCAGTACTTC. This sequence encodes CASSPPIGTQYF. The full variable domain, in which reference TRBV28 and TRBJ2-5 provide the parts outside the CDR3, is DVKVTQSSRYLVKRTGEKVFLECVQDMDHENMFWYRQDPGLGLRLIYFSYDVKMKEKGDIPEGYSVSREKKERFSLILESASTNQTSMYLCASSPPIGTQYFGPGTRLLVL.

The gene calls are TRBV2 and TRBJ2-7; 11 bases match TRBD1. Germline CDR1 reads SNHLY; CDR2 reads FYNNEI. The CDR3 loop spans 14 amino acids. V gave up 9 bases and J gave up 2 bases; unmatched junction bases: 6. CDR3 sequence (DNA): TGTGCCAGTACCCCGGACAGGGGGCCCTACGAGCAGTACTTC. Amino acids: CASTPDRGPYEQYF.

The chain joins TRBV27 to TRBJ2-7; TRBD2 agrees at 9 bases. CDR1 MNHEY and CDR2 SMNVEV come from the germline V gene (reference sequence). V was pared by 3 bases and J by 4 bases, with 10 bases of the junction left unmatched. The CDR3 consists of 16 residues. The CDR3, as DNA: TGTGCCAGCAGTTTCTCTAGCGGGATTAGAAGGTACGAGCAGTACTTC. Translated, it gives CASSFSSGIRRYEQYF.

This chain joins TRBV27 and TRBJ2-3; D unclear. Looked up from germline, CDR1 is MNHEY and CDR2 is SMNVEV (reference sequence). V shed 1 base and J shed 4 bases, with 12 bases lying between them. This CDR3 is built from 15 residues. The DNA of the CDR3 is TGTGCCAGCAGTTTATTGGGCCCCACCCCAGATACGCAGTATTTT. Amino acids: CASSLLGPTPDTQYF.

The chain couples TRBV19 to TRBJ1-5, with a weak D call TRBD1 (5 bases). This CDR3 region has 14 residues. Germline loops: CDR1 LNHDA, CDR2 SQIVND (reference sequence). Deletions cut 3 bases from V and 2 bases from J, with 8 bases between. The CDR3 bases are TGTGCCAGTAGTATGGTCAGGGGCAATCAGCCCCAGCATTTT. This sequence encodes CASSMVRGNQPQHF.

This clone appeared once. V gene TRBV19 combines with J gene TRBJ1-2; 8 bases align to TRBD1. With 4 bases clipped from V and 4 bases from J, the junction kept 8 bases outside the gene matches. CDR3 length: 15 amino acids. Germline values: CDR1 LNHDA, CDR2 SQIVND (reference sequence). CDR3 sequence reads: CASSTYSGQGYGYTF. For the CDR3, the DNA is TGTGCCAGTAGTACTTACTCCGGACAGGGCTATGGCTACACCTTC.

The gene calls are TRBV4-1 and TRBJ2-2; the D is unclear. V was cut by 0 bases and J by 6 bases, with 20 bases left in between. Germline loops: CDR1 MGHRA, CDR2 YSYEKL. CDR3 length: 18 amino acids. The CDR3 spells CASSQDGSGFYQAGELFF. For the CDR3, the DNA is TGCGCCAGCAGCCAAGATGGATCTGGATTTTACCAGGCCGGGGAGCTGTTTTTT.

This clone was found once. The rearrangement uses TRBV28 and TRBJ1-6; D is perhaps TRBD1 (5 bases). This CDR3 comprises 17 residues. Germline V CDR1 and CDR2: MDHEN, SYDVKM. The V and J ends lost 6 bases and 9 bases respectively, with 24 bases between them. DNA for the CDR3: TGTGCCAGCAGAGGAGCTGCAGGGAGGAGCTTCAGTTCACCCCTCCACTTT. This encodes CASRGAAGRSFSSPLHF.

This clone was detected only a few times. This chain links TRBV11-2 with TRBJ2-5, with TRBD2 as a possible D gene (5 bases). With 3 bases removed from V and 11 bases from J, the gap between germline ends came to 13 bases. CDR1 and CDR2 (germline): SGHAT, FQNNGV. CDR3 length: 12 residues. The CDR3 coding sequence is TGTGCCAGCAGCTTCGGACTGGGCGGACAGTACTTC. Its protein product is CASSFGLGGQYF.